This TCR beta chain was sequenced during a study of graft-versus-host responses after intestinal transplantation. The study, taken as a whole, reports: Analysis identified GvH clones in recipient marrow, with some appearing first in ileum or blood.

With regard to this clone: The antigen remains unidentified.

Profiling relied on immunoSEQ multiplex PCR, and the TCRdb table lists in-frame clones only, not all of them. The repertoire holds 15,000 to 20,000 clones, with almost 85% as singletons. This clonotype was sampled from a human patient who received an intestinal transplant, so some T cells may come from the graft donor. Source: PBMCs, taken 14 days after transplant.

The CDR3: CASSIAHGTASYEQYF. The CDR3 coding sequence is TGTGCCAGTAGTATAGCCCACGGGACGGCTTCCTACGAGCAGTACTTC. V gene TRBV19 combines with J gene TRBJ2-7; D may match TRBD1 or TRBD2 (5 bases each). The CDR3 totals 16 residues. The V end lost 1 base, the J end lost 1 base, and 14 bases lay between the germline ends. The germline gives CDR1 LNHDA, CDR2 SQIVND (reference sequence). Full variable domain (rest looked up from reference TRBV19 and TRBJ2-7): DGGITQSPKYLFRKEGQNVTLSCEQNLNHDAMYWYRQDPGQGLRLIYYSQIVNDFQKGDIAEGYSVSREKKESFPLTVTSAQKNPTAFYLCASSIAHGTASYEQYFGPGTRLTVT.